The clone carrying this TCR beta chain was found once. The sample belongs to a study of OX40 agonist ivuxolimab in advanced cancers. The assay was immunoSEQ multiplex PCR, and TCRdb's table has in-frame clones only and misses some. The sample holds 60,000 to 70,000 clones, 70% to 90% seen once. The ends were cut back, 4 bases at V and 3 bases at J, with 16 bases in the middle. Germline V CDR1 and CDR2: LGHNA, YSLEER. The CDR3 contains 15 residues. This clonotype was obtained from an adult with an advanced solid tumor such as melanoma, head and neck, liver or kidney cancer. V is TRBV4-3 and J is TRBJ2-7; a possible D gene is TRBD2 (5 bases). The sequencing here drew on CD4+ or CD8+ T cells sorted from blood, taken in a trial of the OX40 agonist ivuxolimab. The CDR3 DNA sequence: TGCGCCAGCAGCCGGATCCCCCGGGGAATCTACGAGCAGTACTTC. It encodes CASSRIPRGIYEQYF.